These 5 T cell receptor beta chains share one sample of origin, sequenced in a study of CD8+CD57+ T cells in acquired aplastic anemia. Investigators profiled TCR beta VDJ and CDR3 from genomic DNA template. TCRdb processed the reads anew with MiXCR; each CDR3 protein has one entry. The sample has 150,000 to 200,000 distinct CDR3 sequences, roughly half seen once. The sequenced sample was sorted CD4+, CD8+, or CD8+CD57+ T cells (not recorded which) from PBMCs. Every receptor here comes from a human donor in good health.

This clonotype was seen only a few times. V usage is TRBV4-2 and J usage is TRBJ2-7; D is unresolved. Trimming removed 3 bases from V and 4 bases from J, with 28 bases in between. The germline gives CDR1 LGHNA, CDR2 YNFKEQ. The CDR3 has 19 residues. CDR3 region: CASSQTDTRTVLSRYEQYF. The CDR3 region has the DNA TGTGCCAGCAGCCAGACCGACACCCGGACGGTCCTGAGTCGGTACGAGCAGTACTTC.

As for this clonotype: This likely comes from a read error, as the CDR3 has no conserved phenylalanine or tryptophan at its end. CDR3: CASSLEGGRGQPQHS. The CDR3 nucleotides read TGCGCCAGCAGCTTGGAAGGGGGGCGCGGGCAGCCCCAGCATTCT. The rearrangement links TRBV5-1 to TRBJ1-5; perhaps TRBD1 as D (6 bases). V dropped 0 bases and J dropped 7 bases, with 14 bases sitting between them. CDR3 length: 15 amino acids. CDR1 and CDR2 (germline): SGHRS, YFSETQ.

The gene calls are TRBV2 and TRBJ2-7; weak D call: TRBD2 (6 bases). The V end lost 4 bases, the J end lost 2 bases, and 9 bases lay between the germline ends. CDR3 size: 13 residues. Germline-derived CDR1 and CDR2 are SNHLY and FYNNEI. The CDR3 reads CASSGDSPYEQYF. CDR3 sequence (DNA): TGTGCCAGCAGTGGGGACTCTCCCTACGAGCAGTACTTC.

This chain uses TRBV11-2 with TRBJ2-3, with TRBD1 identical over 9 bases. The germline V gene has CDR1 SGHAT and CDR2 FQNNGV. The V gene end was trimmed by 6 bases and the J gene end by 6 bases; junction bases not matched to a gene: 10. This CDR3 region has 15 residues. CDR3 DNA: TGTGCCAGCAGTACCGGGACAGGGCGTGGGGATACGCAGTATTTT. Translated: CASSTGTGRGDTQYF.

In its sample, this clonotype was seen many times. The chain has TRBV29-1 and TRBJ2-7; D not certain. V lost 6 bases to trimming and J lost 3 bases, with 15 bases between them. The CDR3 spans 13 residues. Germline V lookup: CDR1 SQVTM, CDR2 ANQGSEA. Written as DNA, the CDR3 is TGCAGCGTGCAAGGAAGACCAAACTACGAGCAGTACTTC. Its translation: CSVQGRPNYEQYF.